Each of the 9 T cell receptor beta chains below was sequenced from the same sample in a study of blood T cell repertoires in COVID-19. Only in-frame clones appear in the TCRdb table, and some are missing; sequencing was by immunoSEQ multiplex PCR. The repertoire includes about 180,000 clones, roughly four fifths of them detected once, and over 6% sits in the top ten. Sequencing was done on a sample of peripheral blood. The receptors derive from a woman aged 70-85 years with COVID-19, enrolled during active disease.

The rearrangement links TRBV12-3 or TRBV12-4 to TRBJ1-2; D might be TRBD1 (5 bases). CDR3 length: 13 amino acids. V lost 7 bases to trimming and J lost 8 bases, with 17 bases between them. Here the CDR3 reads CASTTSGGVGYTF. The DNA for the CDR3 is TGTGCCAGCACCACCAGCGGGGGGGTCGGCTACACCTTC.

The CDR3 protein is CASSPQTSGSRGTQYF. CDR3 coding DNA: TGTGCCAGCAGTCCCCAGACTAGCGGGAGTCGAGGCACGCAGTATTTT. V usage is TRBV28 and J usage is TRBJ2-3; 12 bases match TRBD2. The CDR3 has 16 amino acids. V was clipped by 5 bases and J by 9 bases; unmatched bases: 12. Looked up from germline, CDR1 is MDHEN and CDR2 is SYDVKM.

This clone was seen a handful of times. This chain links TRBV19 with TRBJ1-6; D may be TRBD1 (6 bases). Between the trimmed V and J ends, which lost 6 bases and 6 bases, there was a span of 12 bases. Germline V gene data show CDR1 as LNHDA and CDR2 as SQIVND (reference sequence). This CDR3 is built from 14 residues. The CDR3 DNA sequence: TGTGCCAGTAGCTCCAGGGGACCTAATTCACCCCTCCACTTT. Translating it yields CASSSRGPNSPLHF. The variable domain in full, completed from reference TRBV19 and TRBJ1-6, reads DGGITQSPKYLFRKEGQNVTLSCEQNLNHDAMYWYRQDPGQGLRLIYYSQIVNDFQKGDIAEGYSVSREKKESFPLTVTSAQKNPTAFYLCASSSRGPNSPLHFGNGTRLTVT.

The genes are TRBV7-2 and TRBJ2-1, with a weak D call TRBD2 (6 bases). The V end was cut by 5 bases, the J end by 2 bases, with 10 bases between. This CDR3 comprises 14 residues. Germline V gives CDR1 SGHTA, CDR2 FQGNSA. The CDR3 loop reads CASSPTGAYNEQFF. The CDR3 nucleotides read TGTGCCAGCAGCCCTACGGGGGCCTACAATGAGCAGTTCTTC.

V is TRBV27 and J is TRBJ2-1; D is uncertain. Per germline, CDR1 MNHEY and CDR2 SMNVEV (reference sequence). Trimming cost V 5 bases and J 8 bases, with 19 bases left between them. The CDR3 length is 15 residues. CDR3 in amino acids: CASSPTSVLGDEQFF. CDR3 in DNA: TGTGCCAGCAGTCCCACCAGTGTATTGGGCGATGAGCAGTTCTTC.

This clone has a handful of counts. The chain employs TRBV7-2 and TRBJ2-1; 12 bases fit TRBD2. Germline V gene sequence: CDR1 SGHTA, CDR2 FQGNSA. CDR3 length: 16 residues. The ends lost 5 bases at V and 7 bases at J; junction bases unmatched: 9. The CDR3 region is CASSAPGLAGRNEQFF. For the CDR3, the DNA is TGTGCCAGCAGCGCACCGGGACTAGCGGGTAGGAATGAGCAGTTCTTC.

The chain is built from TRBV24-1 and TRBJ1-1; weak D call: TRBD1 (5 bases). Germline V gene lookup returns CDR1 KGHDR and CDR2 SFDVKD. The V and J ends lost 6 bases and 1 base respectively, with 14 bases between them. The CDR3 covers 15 residues. Here the CDR3 reads CATSTSAGPNTEAFF. As DNA, the CDR3 is TGTGCCACCAGTACAAGTGCAGGGCCGAACACTGAAGCTTTCTTT.

CDR3 residues: CASSSLAGSGTDTQYF. DNA of the CDR3: TGTGCCAGCAGTTCCCTAGCGGGGTCAGGCACAGATACGCAGTATTTT. V gene TRBV28 combines with J gene TRBJ2-3; 9 bases are a match to TRBD2. Germline loops: CDR1 MDHEN, CDR2 SYDVKM. The V and J ends lost 4 bases and 1 base, in that order; junction bases with no gene match: 6. CDR3 length equals 16 residues.

The V and J genes are TRBV5-1 and TRBJ2-3; perhaps TRBD1 as D (6 bases). The CDR3 spans 17 residues. Germline CDR1 and CDR2: SGHRS and YFSETQ. Trimming shortened V by 4 bases and J by 1 base, and 19 bases separated the two germline ends. The CDR3 is CASSKGQIVIRTDTQYF. As DNA, the CDR3 is TGCGCCAGCAGCAAAGGACAGATTGTTATTCGCACAGATACGCAGTATTTT.